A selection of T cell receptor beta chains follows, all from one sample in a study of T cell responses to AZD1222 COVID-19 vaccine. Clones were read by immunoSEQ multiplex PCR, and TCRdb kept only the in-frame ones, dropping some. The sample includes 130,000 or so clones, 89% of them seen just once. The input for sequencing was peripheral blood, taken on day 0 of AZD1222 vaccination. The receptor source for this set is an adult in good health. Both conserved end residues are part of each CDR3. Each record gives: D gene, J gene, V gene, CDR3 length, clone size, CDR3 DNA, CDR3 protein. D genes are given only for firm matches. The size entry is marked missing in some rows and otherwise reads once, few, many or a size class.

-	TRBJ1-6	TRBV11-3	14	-	TGTGCCAGCAGTACGGGACTCCAGAATTCACCCCTCCACTTT	CASSTGLQNSPLHF
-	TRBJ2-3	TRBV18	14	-	TGTGCCAGCTCAGCTAGGAGGTTGGGAGATACGCAGTATTTT	CASSARRLGDTQYF
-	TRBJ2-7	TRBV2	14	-	TGTGCCAGCAGGAGGGCTGCGCATGCCTACGAGCAGTACTTC	CASRRAAHAYEQYF
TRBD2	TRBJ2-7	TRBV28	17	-	TGTGCCAGCAGTTTAGGGACGACGGGACTAGCGGGAGACGAGCAGTACTTC	CASSLGTTGLAGDEQYF
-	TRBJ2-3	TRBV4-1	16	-	TGCGCCAGCAGCCTGACAGGATCCGGGGGGCCAGATACGCAGTATTTT	CASSLTGSGGPDTQYF
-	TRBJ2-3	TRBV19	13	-	TGTGCCAGTAGTCTAACAGGGTCCGATACGCAGTATTTT	CASSLTGSDTQYF
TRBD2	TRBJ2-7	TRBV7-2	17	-	TGTGCCAGCAGCCTAGGGGGGCGTAGCGGGGGTCCATACGAGCAGTACTTC	CASSLGGRSGGPYEQYF
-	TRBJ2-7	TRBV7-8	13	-	TGTGCCAGCAGCTTAGGAGACCTCTACGAGCAGTACTTC	CASSLGDLYEQYF
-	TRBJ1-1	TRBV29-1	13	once	TGCAGCGTTGTCGGCAGGGGAGGCTCTGAAGCTTTCTTT	CSVVGRGGSEAFF
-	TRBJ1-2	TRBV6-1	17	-	TGTGCCAGCAGTGAATCAGGGCGTCGGATCGGTAACTATGGCTACACCTTC	CASSESGRRIGNYGYTF
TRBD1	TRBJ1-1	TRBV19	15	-	TGTGCCAGTACCCCTGGACAGGGCTTTACCACTGAAGCTTTCTTT	CASTPGQGFTTEAFF
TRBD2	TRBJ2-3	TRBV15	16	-	TGTGCCACCAGCAGAGGCCGGGGGGTGGGCACAGATACGCAGTATTTT	CATSRGRGVGTDTQYF
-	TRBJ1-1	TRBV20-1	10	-	TGCAGTGCAGTAGACAGTGAAGCTTTCTTT	CSAVDSEAFF
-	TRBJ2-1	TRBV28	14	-	TGTGCCAGCAGTTTATCAGGGGGGACCGGTGAGCAGTTCTTC	CASSLSGGTGEQFF
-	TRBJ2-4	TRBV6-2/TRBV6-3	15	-	TGTGCCAGCAGTTACTCCTTAGGAGCCAAAAACATTCAGTACTTC	CASSYSLGAKNIQYF
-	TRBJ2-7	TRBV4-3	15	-	TGCGCCAGCAGCAAAGACAGGGACTTTTCCTACGAGCAGTACTTC	CASSKDRDFSYEQYF
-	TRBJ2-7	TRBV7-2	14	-	TGTGCCAGCAGCTTAGGGCGAAGGGGGGACGAGCAGTACTTC	CASSLGRRGDEQYF
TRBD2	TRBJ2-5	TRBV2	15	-	TGTGCCAGCCGAGGACTAGCGGGACGGGCAGAGACCCAGTACTTC	CASRGLAGRAETQYF
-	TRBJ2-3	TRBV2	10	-	TGTGCCAGCGAAAGAGATACGCAGTATTTT	CASERDTQYF
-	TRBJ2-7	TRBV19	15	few	TGTGCCAGTAGTAGGATCGCGCAAAGCTCCTACGAGCAGTACTTC	CASSRIAQSSYEQYF
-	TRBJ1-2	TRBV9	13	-	TGTGCCAGCGGAGGGGCAGGTAACTATGGCTACACCTTC	CASGGAGNYGYTF
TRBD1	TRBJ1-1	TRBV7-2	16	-	TGTGCCAGCAGCTTAAGGTGGGACAGGATGAACACTGAAGCTTTCTTT	CASSLRWDRMNTEAFF
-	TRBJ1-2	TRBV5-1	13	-	TGCGCCAGCAGCTTTCGGGGTGGCCGGGGCTACACCTTC	CASSFRGGRGYTF
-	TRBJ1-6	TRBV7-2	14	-	TGTGCCAGCAGCTTAAACGGAGGCGGGTCACCCCTCCACTTT	CASSLNGGGSPLHF
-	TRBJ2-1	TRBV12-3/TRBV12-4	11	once	TGTGCCAGCAGTTTGAGCAATGAGCAGTTCTTC	CASSLSNEQFF
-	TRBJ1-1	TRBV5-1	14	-	TGCGCCAGCAGCTTGGGCTCCTGGAGCGCTGAAGCTTTCTTT	CASSLGSWSAEAFF
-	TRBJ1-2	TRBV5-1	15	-	TGCGCCAGCAGCTTGGCCGTCGGAGCTAACTATGGCTACACCTTC	CASSLAVGANYGYTF
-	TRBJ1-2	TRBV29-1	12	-	TGCAGCGTAATGGCCGTGGGCTATGGCTACACCTTC	CSVMAVGYGYTF
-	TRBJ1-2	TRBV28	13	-	TGTGCCAGCAGTCTTGGATGGCCCTATGGCTACACCTTC	CASSLGWPYGYTF
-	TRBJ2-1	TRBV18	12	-	TGTGCCAGCTCCCGCGGAGGTCAAGAGCAGTTCTTC	CASSRGGQEQFF
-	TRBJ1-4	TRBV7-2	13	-	TGTGCCAGCAGCCCCAGACAGCGTGAAAAACTGTTTTTT	CASSPRQREKLFF
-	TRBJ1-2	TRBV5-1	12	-	TGCGCCAGCAGCTTGGCCGGGTATGGCTACACCTTC	CASSLAGYGYTF
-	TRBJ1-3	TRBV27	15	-	TGTGCCAGCAGTTTATATGGTGGATCTGGAAACACCATATATTTT	CASSLYGGSGNTIYF
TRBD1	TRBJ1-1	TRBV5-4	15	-	TGTGCCAGCAGGGCGGCGCAGGGGGAGATGGGTGAAGCTTTCTTT	CASRAAQGEMGEAFF
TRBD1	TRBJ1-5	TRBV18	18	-	TGTGCCAGCTCACTGATACAGGGGGCCGGGGATAGCAATCAGCCCCAGCATTTT	CASSLIQGAGDSNQPQHF
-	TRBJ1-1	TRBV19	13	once	TGTGCCAGTAGTATAGCCCAGAGCGCTGAAGCTTTCTTT	CASSIAQSAEAFF
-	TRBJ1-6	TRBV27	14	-	TGTGCCAGCAGTTTATACGGCACTTTGGCACCCCTCCACTTT	CASSLYGTLAPLHF
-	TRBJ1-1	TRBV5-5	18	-	TGTGCCAGCAGCTTCCGGGTCGGTTCTTTAACGAGGAACACTGAAGCTTTCTTT	CASSFRVGSLTRNTEAFF
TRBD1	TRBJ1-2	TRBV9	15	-	TGTGCCAGCAGCGAGGGGAGGGGGCTCGGCTATGGCTACACCTTC	CASSEGRGLGYGYTF
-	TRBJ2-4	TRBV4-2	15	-	TGTGCCAGCAGCCAGAAGACAGTAGCCAAAAACATTCAGTACTTC	CASSQKTVAKNIQYF
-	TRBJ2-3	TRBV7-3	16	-	TGTGCCAGCAGCTCAAGAAGGTGGGCTAGCAGAGATACGCAGTATTTT	CASSSRRWASRDTQYF
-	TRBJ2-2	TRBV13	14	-	TGTGCCAGCAGCATGGGCAGGGGTGGCGGGGAGCTGTTTTTT	CASSMGRGGGELFF
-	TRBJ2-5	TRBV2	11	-	TGTGCCAGCAGTGCCGCAGAGACCCAGTACTTC	CASSAAETQYF
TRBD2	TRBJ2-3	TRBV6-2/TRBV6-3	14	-	TGTGCCAGCAGTTTAGCGGGAAGCACAGATACGCAGTATTTT	CASSLAGSTDTQYF
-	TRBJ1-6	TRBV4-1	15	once	TGCGCCAGCAGCCAAGGGCAGAAATATAATTCACCCCTCCACTTT	CASSQGQKYNSPLHF
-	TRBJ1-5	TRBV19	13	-	TGTGCCAGTAGTACCGGGGGCAATCAGCCCCAGCATTTT	CASSTGGNQPQHF
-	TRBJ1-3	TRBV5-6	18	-	TGTGCCAGCAGCTTGGAGGTGGCCGAAGGGGCGGCTGGAAACACCATATATTTT	CASSLEVAEGAAGNTIYF
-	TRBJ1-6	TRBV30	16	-	TGTGCCTGGAGCATCCCCCCACAAGGGCTGGGATCACCCCTCCACTTT	CAWSIPPQGLGSPLHF
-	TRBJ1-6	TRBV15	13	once	TGTGCCACCAGCAGATCCGGGGATTCACCCCTCCACTTT	CATSRSGDSPLHF
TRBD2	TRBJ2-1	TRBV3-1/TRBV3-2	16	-	TGTGCCAGCAGCCACTATTCAACTAGCGGTAACAATGAGCAGTTCTTC	CASSHYSTSGNNEQFF
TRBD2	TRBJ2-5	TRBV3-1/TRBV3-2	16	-	TGTGCCAGCAGCCCTCGGACTAGCGGGAGGCAAGAGACCCAGTACTTC	CASSPRTSGRQETQYF
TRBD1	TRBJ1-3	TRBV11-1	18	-	TGTGCCAGCAGCTTAGCGTCGACAGGGCTTACCTCTGGAAACACCATATATTTT	CASSLASTGLTSGNTIYF
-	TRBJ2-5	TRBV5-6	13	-	TGTGCCAGCAGCTCGGACGGCTACGGGGACCAGTACTTC	CASSSDGYGDQYF
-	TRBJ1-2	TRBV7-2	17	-	TGTGCCAGCAGCTTAGTAATTTGGGGATCAGCTAACTATGGCTACACCTTC	CASSLVIWGSANYGYTF